This T cell receptor beta chain was identified in a study of siplizumab effects on memory and regulatory T cells. In this sample, this clone turned up a few times. The antigen remains unidentified. Sequencing used immunoSEQ multiplex PCR; TCRdb keeps in-frame clones, though not all of them. The sample records approximately 120,000 clones, 80% to 95% being singletons. The CDR3 runs to 13 residues. The V end lost 8 bases, the J end lost 1 base, and 11 bases lay between the germline ends. Germline V gene sequence: CDR1 LNHDA, CDR2 SQIVND (reference sequence). Study observations and caveats: Confirmation was lacking for the suppressive function of proliferating Tregs derived from siplizumab cultures.

Input material: non-Treg CD4+ T cells sorted from blood. V usage is TRBV19 and J usage is TRBJ1-1, with D unresolved. This TCR came from a human donor in good health. The CDR3 DNA reads as TGTGCCAGTCAGAGGACGGGGAACACTGAAGCTTTCTTT. It is translated as CASQRTGNTEAFF.